These 10 T cell receptor beta chains came from one sample sequenced in a study of Ad26.COV2.S vaccination and SARS-CoV-2 variants. TCRdb keeps only in-frame clones here, not all; method: immunoSEQ multiplex PCR. The table shows 200,000 to 300,000 clones, with around 89% occurring only once. Specified treatment: roughly 20 received Ad26.COV2.S at low or high dose, single or two shots; roughly five received placebo; per-sample allocation not given. Following the first vaccine or placebo injection, samples were taken on day 63. Material: peripheral blood, obtained in a trial of Ad26.COV2.S vaccine versus placebo. These receptors were collected from a person aged 18-65 years who received the Ad26.COV2.S COVID-19 vaccine or a placebo.

The rearrangement uses TRBV5-1 and TRBJ2-3; D remains unclear. The CDR3 is 14 amino acids. V was trimmed by 0 bases and J by 4 bases, leaving 9 bases between them. Germline V gives CDR1 SGHRS, CDR2 YFSETQ. CDR3 sequence: CASSLVQAADTQYF. CDR3 nucleotides: TGCGCCAGCAGCTTGGTGCAGGCGGCAGATACGCAGTATTTT.

The rearrangement links TRBV5-6 to TRBJ2-7; D ambiguous. The CDR3 loop spans 13 amino acids. The ends were cut back, 0 bases at V and 3 bases at J, with 7 bases in the middle. From germline, CDR1 is SGHDT and CDR2 YYEEEE. In nucleotides, the CDR3 is TGTGCCAGCAGCTTGGACGTCAGCTACGAGCAGTACTTC. Encoded protein: CASSLDVSYEQYF.

The chain uses TRBV6-2 or TRBV6-3 and TRBJ2-7; 10 bases map to TRBD2. This CDR3 spans 15 amino acids. Germline CDR1 MNHEY, CDR2 SVGEGT. Unmatched junction bases numbered 1, after V lost 0 bases and J lost 2 bases. This CDR3 is CASSYSLAGAYEQYF. DNA for the CDR3: TGTGCCAGCAGTTACTCGCTAGCGGGGGCCTACGAGCAGTACTTC.

This sequence joins TRBV6-5 and TRBJ1-2, with D tentatively TRBD1 (5 bases). V was cut by 9 bases and J by 8 bases, with 13 bases left in between. Germline V gene lookup returns CDR1 MNHEY and CDR2 SVGAGI. The CDR3 consists of 11 residues. The DNA for the CDR3 is TGTGCCAGTCCCGGACATAGGGGCTACACCTTC. Translation gives CASPGHRGYTF.

The rearrangement joins TRBV28 to TRBJ2-2; TRBD1 aligns across 9 bases. This CDR3 comprises 16 residues. V dropped 6 bases and J dropped 5; count of bases not matched to a gene: 10. Germline V gene sequence: CDR1 MDHEN, CDR2 SYDVKM. In nucleotides, the CDR3 is TGTGCCAGCAGCCGACCACCGGGACAGGGTACCGGGGAGCTGTTTTTT. It yields the protein CASSRPPGQGTGELFF.

The sample holds one count of this clone. The chain joins TRBV18 to TRBJ2-1; TRBD2 matches at 12 bases. With V trimmed by 4 bases and J by 1 base, 2 bases remained unmatched. Germline CDR1 reads KGHSH; CDR2 reads LQKENI. This CDR3 is built from 16 residues. The CDR3 protein is CASSQTSGGSYNEQFF. In DNA, the CDR3 is TGTGCCAGCTCACAAACTAGCGGGGGGTCCTACAATGAGCAGTTCTTC.

The chain employs TRBV28 and TRBJ2-5; TRBD2 is a possible D gene (6 bases). Germline V gene sequence: CDR1 MDHEN, CDR2 SYDVKM. This CDR3 comprises 13 residues. The V end lost 2 bases, the J end lost 3 bases, and 7 bases lay between the germline ends. The CDR3 protein is CASSLRGKETQYF. In DNA form, the CDR3 reads TGTGCCAGCAGTTTACGCGGGAAAGAGACCCAGTACTTC. Looking up the rest from reference TRBV28 and TRBJ2-5 gives the full variable domain: DVKVTQSSRYLVKRTGEKVFLECVQDMDHENMFWYRQDPGLGLRLIYFSYDVKMKEKGDIPEGYSVSREKKERFSLILESASTNQTSMYLCASSLRGKETQYFGPGTRLLVL.

The chain combines TRBV28 with TRBJ2-2, with D possibly being TRBD1 or TRBD2 (7 bases each). The germline CDR1 and CDR2 sequences are MDHEN and SYDVKM. Trimming cost V 8 bases and J 7 bases, with 20 bases left between them. The CDR3 runs 15 residues. CDR3 sequence reads: CASGGGGRRNGELFF. The DNA of the CDR3 is TGTGCCAGCGGGGGAGGGGGCAGAAGGAACGGGGAGCTGTTTTTT.

The CDR3 spells CASSLGQGYQPQHF. The CDR3, as DNA: TGTGCCAGCAGTTTGGGACAGGGGTATCAGCCCCAGCATTTT. The chain recombines TRBV28 with TRBJ1-5, with 10 bases aligning to TRBD1. Germline CDR1 MDHEN, CDR2 SYDVKM. V gave up 3 bases and J gave up 5 bases; unmatched junction bases: 1. The CDR3 runs to 14 residues.

In DNA form, the CDR3 reads TGTGCCAGCATGGGTGGGTTGAACACTGAAGCTTTCTTT. This codes for CASMGGLNTEAFF. The chain uses TRBV7-2 and TRBJ1-1; D uncertain. The CDR3 is 13 amino acids. V shed 7 bases and J shed 0 bases, with 9 bases lying between them. The V gene's germline CDR1 is SGHTA and CDR2 FQGNSA.